Listed here are 24 T cell receptor beta chains from one sample, sequenced in a study of blood T cell repertoires in COVID-19. The table came from immunoSEQ multiplex PCR; TCRdb's copy has only in-frame clones and leaves some out. The sample yields 120,000 or so clones, roughly four fifths seen once. Sequenced input: peripheral blood. The receptors were sampled from a woman between 65 and 79 years old with acute or convalescent COVID-19.

The genes are TRBV2 and TRBJ1-4, with TRBD1 matching 7 bases. The V and J ends lost 6 bases and 8 bases, in that order; junction bases with no gene match: 9. This CDR3 contains 14 residues. CDR1 and CDR2 from the germline V gene are SNHLY and FYNNEI. CDR3 sequence: CASRDTGVGEKLFF. As DNA, the CDR3 is TGTGCCAGCAGGGATACAGGGGTTGGGGAAAAACTGTTTTTT.

Concerning this clone: The junction departs from germline at one end; a sequencing error may be responsible. The J gene is TRBJ2-1, the V gene TRBV29-1; 7 positions match TRBD1. The CDR3 length is 12 residues. CDR1 is SQVTM and CDR2 is ANQGSEA in the germline V gene. The CDR3 bases are TGCAGCGTTTGGACGAACGGACAGGATCGGATCTTC. Encoded protein: CSVWTNGQDRIF.

A single count supports this clone. V usage is TRBV2 and J usage is TRBJ2-7; D is undetermined. Trimming removed 7 bases from V and 1 base from J, with 11 bases in between. CDR1 and CDR2 from the germline V gene are SNHLY and FYNNEI. CDR3 length: 13 amino acids. CDR3 amino acids: CASMYSESYEQYF. CDR3 DNA sequence: TGTGCCAGCATGTATAGTGAATCCTACGAGCAGTACTTC.

This rearrangement joins TRBV2 to TRBJ1-1, with D maybe TRBD1 (5 bases). V shed 2 bases and J shed 7 bases, with 20 bases lying between them. Germline lookup yields CDR1 SNHLY and CDR2 FYNNEI. This CDR3 spans 16 amino acids. The CDR3 sequence is CASSEKRGFREGEAFF. CDR3 DNA: TGTGCCAGCAGTGAAAAGAGGGGATTCAGGGAGGGTGAAGCTTTCTTT.

The chain employs TRBV7-9 and TRBJ2-3; weak D call: TRBD1 (5 bases). CDR1 and CDR2 from the germline V gene are SEHNR and FQNEAQ (reference sequence). Deletions cut 4 bases from V and 0 bases from J, with 8 bases between. The length of the CDR3 is 14 residues. CDR3 sequence (DNA): TGTGCCAGCAGCTCAGGGTACAGCACAGATACGCAGTATTTT. This gives the protein CASSSGYSTDTQYF. The variable domain in full, completed from reference TRBV7-9 and TRBJ2-3, reads DTGVSQNPRHKITKRGQNVTFRCDPISEHNRLYWYRQTLGQGPEFLTYFQNEAQLEKSRLLSDRFSAERPKGSFSTLEIQRTEQGDSAMYLCASSSGYSTDTQYFGPGTRLTVL.

The sample holds a few counts of this clone. The chain links TRBV3-1 (or the pseudogene TRBV3-2) to TRBJ1-4, with 7 nucleotides matching TRBD1. The J segment lost 4 bases and the V segment lost 6 bases, leaving 5 bases of the junction unmatched. This CDR3 comprises 14 residues. The germline V gene encodes CDR1 LGHDT and CDR2 YNNKEL (reference sequence). The CDR3 sequence is CASRGDRGNEKLFF. The CDR3 nucleotides read TGTGCCAGCAGAGGGGACAGAGGTAATGAAAAACTGTTTTTT.

The V call is TRBV19, the J call TRBJ2-2, with D perhaps matching TRBD1 (6 bases). The V gene lost 5 bases and the J gene lost 2 bases, with 18 bases spanning the gap. The CDR3 has 17 residues. Germline V gene sequence: CDR1 LNHDA, CDR2 SQIVND (reference sequence). The CDR3 DNA sequence: TGTGCCAGTAGTCCTTACAGGGTCCTGGGAAACACCGGGGAGCTGTTTTTT. Amino acids: CASSPYRVLGNTGELFF. Filled out from reference TRBV19 and TRBJ2-2, the complete variable domain reads DGGITQSPKYLFRKEGQNVTLSCEQNLNHDAMYWYRQDPGQGLRLIYYSQIVNDFQKGDIAEGYSVSREKKESFPLTVTSAQKNPTAFYLCASSPYRVLGNTGELFFGEGSRLTVL.

The chain recombines TRBV9 with TRBJ2-1, with D possibly matching TRBD1 (6 bases). The CDR3 spans 15 residues. CDR1 is SGDLS and CDR2 is YYNGEE in the germline V gene. V was clipped by 4 bases and J by 8 bases, with 19 bases between them. The CDR3 sequence is CASSTHLGTIDEQFF. CDR3 DNA sequence: TGTGCCAGCAGCACCCACCTTGGGACAATCGATGAGCAGTTCTTC.

This clone appeared a single time. J is TRBJ2-1 and V is TRBV2; 12 bases are shared with TRBD2. V gave up 5 bases and J gave up 2 bases; unmatched junction bases: 4. CDR3 length equals 16 residues. Germline-derived CDR1 and CDR2 are SNHLY and FYNNEI. As DNA, the CDR3 is TGTGCCAGCAGTTTACCTAGCGGGGGGGCCTACAATGAGCAGTTCTTC. Protein sequence: CASSLPSGGAYNEQFF.

In this sample, this clone turned up a few times. The chain is built from TRBV5-1 and TRBJ2-1; TRBD2 aligns across 8 bases. The V gene's germline CDR1 is SGHRS and CDR2 YFSETQ. The CDR3 is 16 residues long. The junction had 11 bases not matched to a gene; V was cut back by 1 base and J by 8 bases. CDR3 in amino acids: CASSLSGTRSVDEQFF. Here the CDR3 DNA reads TGCGCCAGCAGCTTGTCTGGGACTAGATCCGTCGATGAGCAGTTCTTC.

This chain uses TRBV25-1 with TRBJ1-2; no reliable D call. V dropped 1 base and J dropped 8 bases, with 11 bases sitting between them. The V gene's germline CDR1 is MGHDK and CDR2 SYGVNS. The CDR3 length is 13 residues. This CDR3 reads CASSEFSGGGYTF. CDR3 DNA sequence: TGTGCCAGCAGTGAATTCTCGGGTGGCGGCTACACCTTC.

CDR3 DNA: TGTGCCAGCAGTTTATTGGGGGGGAGCAATGAGCAGTTCTTC. The encoded protein is CASSLLGGSNEQFF. The chain recombines TRBV27 with TRBJ2-1; 7 bases map to TRBD2. This CDR3 region has 14 residues. After removal of 1 base from V and 6 bases from J, the junction contained 3 bases not matched to a gene. From germline, CDR1 is MNHEY and CDR2 SMNVEV (reference sequence).

The gene calls are TRBV5-4 and TRBJ2-3, with TRBD2 as a possible D gene (6 bases). V was trimmed by 0 bases and J by 9 bases, leaving 11 bases between them. Germline V lookup: CDR1 SGHNT, CDR2 YYREEE (reference sequence). The CDR3 has 13 residues. CDR3 nucleotide sequence: TGTGCCAGCAGCTTGGCAGGCGGGGCCACGCAGTATTTT. Residues: CASSLAGGATQYF. The whole variable domain, filled in from reference TRBV5-4 and TRBJ2-3, reads ETGVTQSPTHLIKTRGQQVTLRCSSQSGHNTVSWYQQALGQGPQFIFQYYREEENGRGNFPPRFSGLQFPNYSSELNVNALELDDSALYLCASSLAGGATQYFGPGTRLTVL.

The chain uses TRBV4-3 and TRBJ1-4; 9 bases match TRBD1. The CDR3 has 15 residues. Trimming removed 4 bases from V and 6 bases from J; junction bases left unmatched: 6. Germline V gives CDR1 LGHNA, CDR2 YSLEER. CDR3: CASSRQGQGDEKLFF. CDR3 in DNA: TGCGCCAGCAGCCGACAGGGACAGGGCGATGAAAAACTGTTTTTT.

This chain connects TRBV7-2 to TRBJ1-5; tentatively, D is TRBD1 (5 bases). The CDR3 has 14 amino acids. CDR1 is SGHTA and CDR2 is FQGNSA in the germline V gene. Trimming took off 5 bases at V and 3 bases at J, with 11 bases between the two ends. CDR3: CASSPGQVNQPQHF. CDR3 sequence (DNA): TGTGCCAGCAGCCCAGGACAAGTCAATCAGCCCCAGCATTTT.

As DNA, the CDR3 is TGTGCCAGCAGCTTAGCAGAGCCATACGAGCAGTACTTC. Residues: CASSLAEPYEQYF. The J gene is TRBJ2-7, the V gene TRBV7-8; no definite D call. The CDR3 covers 13 residues. From germline, CDR1 is SGHVS and CDR2 FQNEAQ. V lost 0 bases, J lost 4 bases, and 7 bases lay in between. The whole variable domain, filled in from reference TRBV7-8 and TRBJ2-7, reads GAGVSQSPRYKVAKRGQDVALRCDPISGHVSLFWYQQALGQGPEFLTYFQNEAQLDKSGLPSDRFFAERPEGSVSTLKIQRTQQEDSAVYLCASSLAEPYEQYFGPGTRLTVT.

This clone was seen a single time. The chain carries TRBV5-1 and TRBJ1-2; 10 bases agree with TRBD1. The CDR3 has 15 amino acids. Germline loops: CDR1 SGHRS, CDR2 YFSETQ. J gave up 4 bases and V 2 bases, and 5 bases lay outside the gene matches. The CDR3 DNA sequence: TGCGCCAGCAGCTTAGGACAGGGGGAGGTCTATGGCTACACCTTC. It encodes CASSLGQGEVYGYTF.

This chain links TRBV30 with TRBJ1-6; possible D gene TRBD1, 6 bases. The CDR3 sequence is 14 residues long. Trimming took off 4 bases at V and 1 base at J, with 8 bases between the two ends. Germline CDR1 and CDR2: GTSNPN and SVGIG (reference sequence). For the CDR3, the DNA is TGTGCCTGGAAAGGGGGTTCCTATAATTCACCCCTCCACTTT. Translating gives CAWKGGSYNSPLHF.

The chain has TRBV5-4 and TRBJ2-5; a weak D match, TRBD1 (5 bases). Germline CDR1 SGHNT, CDR2 YYREEE (reference sequence). With 2 bases removed from V and 6 bases from J, the gap between germline ends came to 23 bases. The CDR3 runs 17 residues. The CDR3 region is CASSLREGISGMKTQYF. In nucleotides, the CDR3 is TGTGCCAGCAGCTTAAGAGAAGGAATATCAGGGATGAAGACCCAGTACTTC.

V is TRBV15 and J is TRBJ2-2, with a tentative D call TRBD1 (5 bases). V was trimmed by 0 bases and J by 6 bases, leaving 8 bases between them. CDR1 is LNHNV, CDR2 YYDKDF, per germline (reference sequence). The CDR3 consists of 14 residues. CDR3 in amino acids: CATSRDRVPGELFF. CDR3 in DNA: TGTGCCACCAGCAGAGACAGGGTACCCGGGGAGCTGTTTTTT.

The chain joins TRBV2 to TRBJ1-1; D gene ambiguous. Trimming took 4 bases from V and 4 from J, leaving 13 bases between them. Germline V CDR1 and CDR2: SNHLY, FYNNEI. The CDR3 has 14 residues. CDR3 bases: TGTGCCAGCAGTGCGGGGTACCGACTCACTGAAGCTTTCTTT. As protein: CASSAGYRLTEAFF. The entire variable domain, with the rest obtained from reference TRBV2 and TRBJ1-1, is as follows: EPEVTQTPSHQVTQMGQEVILRCVPISNHLYFYWYRQILGQKVEFLVSFYNNEISEKSEIFDDQFSVERPDGSNFTLKIRSTKLEDSAMYFCASSAGYRLTEAFFGQGTRLTVV.

This clone was seen a single time. The CDR3 DNA sequence: TGTGCCAGCAGCTTGGAGACAGGGTTCCCCGGGGAGCTGTTTTTT. It codes for CASSLETGFPGELFF. The chain uses TRBV5-4 and TRBJ2-2; the match to TRBD1 covers 7 bases. V lost 0 bases and J lost 6; bases outside the gene matches: 5. The CDR3 has 15 amino acids. Germline CDR1 is SGHNT and CDR2 is YYREEE (reference sequence).

The chain carries TRBV7-7 and TRBJ1-5; 7 nucleotides agree with TRBD1. The CDR3 sequence is 13 residues long. Germline lookup yields CDR1 SSHAT and CDR2 FNYEAQ (reference sequence). Trimming took 3 bases from V and 4 from J; bases not matched to a gene: 0. The CDR3 DNA reads as TGTGCCAGCAGCTTGGACAGGAATCAGCCCCAGCATTTT. Amino acids: CASSLDRNQPQHF. Full variable domain (outside the CDR3, taken from reference TRBV7-7 and TRBJ1-5): GAGVSQSPRYKVTKRGQDVTLRCDPISSHATLYWYQQALGQGPEFLTYFNYEAQPDKSGLPSDRFSAERPEGSISTLTIQRTEQRDSAMYRCASSLDRNQPQHFGDGTRLSIL.

This chain links TRBV5-8 with TRBJ2-1, with 7 bases aligning to TRBD1. V shed 0 bases, J shed 12 bases, and the junction held 3 bases outside the gene matches. The CDR3 has 12 amino acids. Germline V gene sequence: CDR1 SGHTS, CDR2 YDEGEE. The CDR3 DNA reads as TGTGCCAGCAGCTTGGCCTGGACAGGGCAGTTCTTC. Its translation: CASSLAWTGQFF.